The sequence of this T cell receptor beta chain was determined in a study of blood T cell repertoires in COVID-19 (dated by TCRdb to 2019 to 2021). Background on the whole study: The collaborator samples originated in the United States, Italy and Spain and spanned the acute and convalescent phases of COVID-19. The material from the prospective study consisted of cDNA or gDNA derived from T cells, B-cell-depleted T cells, or PBMCs. The dataset comprised deeply sampled blood TCRbeta repertoires from subjects exposed to, actively infected with, or recovered from COVID-19. The repertoires were released in a freely available public database intended as a resource for research on the immune response to SARS-CoV-2. Samples were obtained from the ongoing ImmuneRACE study (first 160 participants) and from over 1,000 subjects provided by 6 global collaborators. Nearly every sample came with metadata listing a de-identified subject ID, COVID-19 status, age in years and sex. Where available, HLA class I and class II types were taken from metadata supplied by the sample provider and were not determined by assay-based typing.

About this clone: Its antigen is still unknown. No qualities accompany the bases; no much larger clone lies one base away.

The collaborating institutions used their own protocols to collect whole blood in K2EDTA tubes. For TCRbeta analysis, collaborators shipped samples in one of three forms: frozen whole blood, isolated PBMCs, or DNA extracted from either of those sample types. TCRbeta CDR3 regions were amplified from genomic DNA using the immunoSEQ Assay, a bias-controlled multiplex PCR. The study's processing was this. The number of nucleated cells in each sample was estimated from the amplification of reference gene primers within the assay. To quantify the absolute abundance of each unique TCRbeta CDR3 rearrangement, sequence reads were collapsed and filtered. For each sample, productive Simpson clonality was calculated as the square root of Simpson's diversity index across productive rearrangements. Drawn from immuneACCESS, this table holds only the in-frame rearrangements with V and J called that TCRdb kept. Clones are partly lost; checked studies trace under half to an unresolved V gene and leave the rest unexplained. Clone size and V and J calls were adopted from that table, with D and trimming inferred from the DNA. Within this sample are under 250,000 clones, with 84% of them counted one time only. The ten most abundant clones make up 6.5% to 9% of the sample.

What the research found in general, with its limitations: How much clinical and demographic metadata was included differed by source and by participant, and the metadata was provided uncurated.

The CDR3 numbers 17 residues from cysteine through phenylalanine. Here the CDR3 DNA is all that survives: 51 bases in frame from base 1. V was cut back by 1 base and J by 5 bases, leaving a gap of 15 bases between them. Reading the germline V gene gives CDR1 MGHRA and CDR2 YSYEKL. Sample: peripheral blood. The receptor's source is a woman in her fifties or sixties with active or convalescent COVID-19. Recombination linked TRBV4-1 to TRBJ1-6; no confident D gene assignment can be made. The CDR3 protein sequence reads: CASSQGVRVPDNSPLHF. The DNA reads TGCGCCAGCAGCCAAGGGGTGAGGGTCCCTGATAATTCACCCCTCCACTTT.